One sample yielded the 5 T cell receptor beta chains listed below, sequenced in a study of cytomegalovirus exposure and HLA in healthy donors. TCRdb's table, derived via immunoSEQ multiplex PCR, lists solely in-frame clones and lacks some. This table has about 130,000 clones, 80% to 90% appearing once. The sample consisted of PBMCs. Every receptor here comes from a woman under 30 in good health and CMV-seronegative.

The chain joins TRBV28 to TRBJ2-7, with 9 bases aligning to TRBD2. V trimming: 5 bases; J trimming: 3 bases; junction bases outside the gene matches: 8. The CDR3 contains 15 residues. Germline CDR1 reads MDHEN; CDR2 reads SYDVKM. The chain's CDR3 is CASSASGGYHYEQYV. CDR3 DNA: TGTGCCAGCAGTGCGAGCGGGGGGTACCACTACGAGCAGTACGTC.

This chain joins TRBV6-5 and TRBJ2-7; D may be TRBD1 (5 bases). The CDR3 has 14 amino acids. Trimming stripped 8 bases from V and 3 bases from J, with 17 bases between. Germline lookup yields CDR1 MNHEY and CDR2 SVGAGI. CDR3 loop: CASARQGLGYEQYF. CDR3 bases: TGTGCCAGCGCCCGCCAGGGATTAGGCTACGAGCAGTACTTC.

The V call is TRBV5-1, the J call TRBJ2-7; no definite D call. Germline V gene sequence: CDR1 SGHRS, CDR2 YFSETQ. The CDR3 loop spans 13 amino acids. The V gene lost 4 bases and the J gene lost 3 bases, with 11 bases spanning the gap. CDR3 amino acids: CASSPEGVYEQYV. CDR3 DNA: TGCGCCAGCAGCCCCGAAGGAGTCTACGAGCAGTACGTC.

This clone was detected a few times. This sequence joins TRBV2 and TRBJ2-7; 9 bases match TRBD1. V lost 6 bases and J lost 2; bases outside the gene matches: 5. The CDR3 is 14 amino acids. CDR1 and CDR2 from the germline V gene are SNHLY and FYNNEI. The CDR3 region is CASREQGATYEQYV. DNA for the CDR3: TGTGCCAGCAGGGAACAGGGGGCAACCTACGAGCAGTACGTC.

The gene calls are TRBV2 and TRBJ2-6; unclear D gene. This CDR3 is 15 amino acids long. Germline CDR1 SNHLY, CDR2 FYNNEI. Trimming took off 8 bases at V and 0 bases at J, with 11 bases between the two ends. The CDR3 sequence is CASGSVSSGANVLTF. CDR3 DNA: TGTGCCAGCGGTTCGGTTAGCTCTGGGGCCAACGTCCTGACTTTC.